A single sample is the source of the 20 T cell receptor beta chains below, sequenced in a study of OX40 agonist ivuxolimab in advanced cancers. Libraries were prepared by immunoSEQ multiplex PCR; TCRdb keeps only in-frame clonotypes and omits some of them. In the table there are 68,000 or so clones, around 83% of which are singletons. This specimen was CD4+ or CD8+ T cells sorted from blood, taken in a trial of the OX40 agonist ivuxolimab. Source of these receptors: an adult with an advanced solid tumor such as melanoma, head and neck, liver or kidney cancer.

The gene calls are TRBV5-6 and TRBJ1-2; possibly TRBD1 for D (5 bases). In germline, CDR1 is SGHDT, CDR2 YYEEEE. The CDR3 contains 17 residues. V was trimmed by 5 bases and J by 1 base, leaving 21 bases between them. The CDR3 bases are TGTGCCAGCAGGGGCGCACAGGCCCCGACGTTTAACTATGGCTACACCTTC. Its translation is CASRGAQAPTFNYGYTF.

V is TRBV7-2 and J is TRBJ1-4, with a possible D match to TRBD1 (5 bases). The CDR3 runs 15 residues. CDR1 SGHTA and CDR2 FQGNSA come from the germline V gene. Trimming pared 6 bases from V and 5 bases from J, leaving 16 bases between. The CDR3 loop is CASSPKTVENEKLFF. CDR3 nucleotides: TGTGCCAGCAGTCCTAAGACAGTGGAGAATGAAAAACTGTTTTTT.

This clone was counted between two and nine times. The chain carries TRBV5-6 and TRBJ1-2, with D possibly matching TRBD1 (5 bases). This CDR3 comprises 12 residues. V lost 6 bases and J lost 4, with 10 bases in between. Germline lookup yields CDR1 SGHDT and CDR2 YYEEEE. DNA for the CDR3: TGTGCCAGCATAGGGGCAGGCTATGGCTACACCTTC. This codes for CASIGAGYGYTF.

The V gene is TRBV5-4, the J gene TRBJ1-2, with D possibly TRBD1 on 5 matching bases. CDR3 size: 14 residues. The V gene's germline CDR1 is SGHNT and CDR2 YYREEE (reference sequence). The V end lost 2 bases, the J end lost 8 bases, and 16 bases lay between the germline ends. CDR3 region: CASSLEGSRGGYTF. DNA for the CDR3: TGTGCCAGCAGCTTAGAGGGGTCTCGCGGGGGCTACACCTTC.

The genes are TRBV11-2 and TRBJ2-1, with TRBD2 identical over 7 bases. V was clipped by 3 bases and J by 0 bases; unmatched bases: 11. The CDR3 has 18 residues. CDR1 is SGHAT, CDR2 FQNNGV, per germline. CDR3 protein: CASSFRLAVLTSYNEQFF. In nucleotides, the CDR3 is TGTGCCAGCAGCTTTAGGCTAGCGGTCCTAACCTCCTACAATGAGCAGTTCTTC.

The rearrangement uses TRBV5-1 and TRBJ2-5; 10 positions match TRBD2. CDR3 length: 15 residues. The germline gives CDR1 SGHRS, CDR2 YFSETQ. Unmatched junction bases numbered 5, after V lost 4 bases and J lost 2 bases. In DNA, the CDR3 is TGCGCCAGCAGCAGAGGACTAGCGGATCAAGAGACCCAGTACTTC. As protein: CASSRGLADQETQYF.

This chain connects TRBV5-6 to TRBJ1-5; TRBD1 matches at 8 bases. Trimming cost V 4 bases and J 6 bases; bases outside gene matches: 9. In germline, CDR1 is SGHDT, CDR2 YYEEEE. This CDR3 has 15 residues. The DNA for the CDR3 is TGTGCCAGCAGCAGGACAGGGATCCGCGGTCAGCCCCAGCATTTT. Residues: CASSRTGIRGQPQHF.

V usage is TRBV7-9 and J usage is TRBJ1-2; no firm D call. The length of the CDR3 is 14 residues. CDR1 SEHNR and CDR2 FQNEAQ come from the germline V gene (reference sequence). Trimming removed 4 bases from V and 8 bases from J, with 17 bases in between. CDR3 nucleotide sequence: TGTGCCAGCAGCTCAGTCGGAGGGATCAAGGGCTACACCTTC. Its protein product is CASSSVGGIKGYTF.

This sequence joins TRBV5-1 and TRBJ2-5, with D perhaps matching TRBD1 (6 bases). Germline assignment: CDR1 SGHRS and CDR2 YFSETQ. This CDR3 is built from 15 residues. Between the trimmed V and J ends, which lost 0 bases and 5 bases, there was a span of 14 bases. This chain's CDR3 is CASSLDVGAMETQYF. The DNA for the CDR3 is TGCGCCAGCAGCTTGGACGTGGGGGCTATGGAGACCCAGTACTTC. Based on the CDR3 plus reference TRBV5-1 and TRBJ2-5, the full variable domain is KAGVTQTPRYLIKTRGQQVTLSCSPISGHRSVSWYQQTPGQGLQFLFEYFSETQRNKGNFPGRFSGRQFSNSRSEMNVSTLELGDSALYLCASSLDVGAMETQYFGPGTRLLVL.

The V and J genes are TRBV5-1 and TRBJ1-3, with D possibly being TRBD1 (6 bases). The V gene lost 1 base and the J gene lost 0 bases, with 17 bases spanning the gap. Germline V gene lookup returns CDR1 SGHRS and CDR2 YFSETQ. The CDR3 consists of 18 residues. CDR3 in DNA: TGCGCCAGCAGCTTGCGGCAGGGGATCAGGGGCTCTGGAAACACCATATATTTT. It specifies CASSLRQGIRGSGNTIYF.

For the CDR3, the DNA is TGTGCCAGCAGTCCCGGGGATCTCTATGGCTACACCTTC. It specifies CASSPGDLYGYTF. The V gene is TRBV6-6, the J gene TRBJ1-2; D not resolved. The germline CDR1 and CDR2 sequences are MNHNY and SVGAGI (reference sequence). V lost 5 bases, J lost 4 bases, and 11 bases lay in between. This CDR3 comprises 13 residues.

This chain links TRBV19 with TRBJ2-3, with TRBD2 matching 8 bases. The length of the CDR3 is 16 residues. The V gene's germline CDR1 is LNHDA and CDR2 SQIVND (reference sequence). V was clipped by 4 bases and J by 2 bases; unmatched bases: 8. CDR3 sequence: CASSSAAGAFTDTQYF. The CDR3 nucleotides read TGTGCCAGTAGTAGCGCAGCGGGGGCCTTCACAGATACGCAGTATTTT.

The genes are TRBV5-1 and TRBJ2-1; D is tentatively TRBD1 or TRBD2 (5 bases each). V lost 0 bases and J lost 2, with 9 bases in between. This CDR3 contains 15 residues. The germline CDR1 and CDR2 sequences are SGHRS and YFSETQ. The CDR3 sequence: CASSLGGSTYNEQFF. CDR3 DNA: TGCGCCAGCAGCTTGGGGGGGAGTACCTACAATGAGCAGTTCTTC.

This chain joins TRBV6-1 and TRBJ1-5, with 8 bases aligning to TRBD1. Germline CDR1 reads MNHNS; CDR2 reads SASEGT. J was trimmed by 7 bases and V by 4 bases; bases with no gene match: 9. The CDR3 extends over 15 amino acids. CDR3 nucleotides: TGTGCCAGCAGTGGGGACAGGTTCGGAAGCCAGCCCCAGCATTTT. The encoded protein is CASSGDRFGSQPQHF.

This CDR3 is CSVKQGDNQPQHF. In DNA form, the CDR3 reads TGCAGCGTGAAACAGGGGGACAATCAGCCCCAGCATTTT. V usage is TRBV29-1 and J usage is TRBJ1-5; 8 bases agree with TRBD1. Per the germline V gene, CDR1 is SQVTM and CDR2 is ANQGSEA. Trimming removed 6 bases from V and 3 bases from J; junction bases left unmatched: 4. The CDR3 sequence is 13 residues long.

The chain recombines TRBV6-1 with TRBJ2-7, with 9 bases identical to TRBD1. V lost 8 bases to trimming and J lost 4 bases; unmatched junction nucleotides: 9. The CDR3 contains 14 residues. Germline lookup yields CDR1 MNHNS and CDR2 SASEGT. CDR3 sequence reads: CASDKQGARYEQYF. CDR3 DNA sequence: TGTGCCAGCGATAAACAGGGGGCGAGGTACGAGCAGTACTTC.

This chain connects TRBV19 to TRBJ1-2; D is possibly TRBD1 (6 bases). The CDR3 sequence is 12 residues long. The V and J ends lost 5 bases and 6 bases respectively, with 10 bases between them. Germline V gene data show CDR1 as LNHDA and CDR2 as SQIVND (reference sequence). The CDR3 DNA reads as TGTGCCAGTAGTCCAGGACAGAATGGCTACACCTTC. Protein: CASSPGQNGYTF.

V gene TRBV14 combines with J gene TRBJ2-3; D gene ambiguous. Per germline, CDR1 SGHDN and CDR2 FVKESK. V was cut by 2 bases and J by 2 bases, with 8 bases left in between. The CDR3 sequence is 14 residues long. The CDR3 here is CASSQHTITDTQYF. DNA for the CDR3: TGTGCCAGCAGCCAACACACAATCACAGATACGCAGTATTTT.

The V gene is TRBV19, the J gene TRBJ1-5; the match to TRBD1 covers 11 bases. The CDR3 length is 15 residues. Unmatched junction bases numbered 3, after V lost 3 bases and J lost 5 bases. Germline-derived CDR1 and CDR2 are LNHDA and SQIVND (reference sequence). The CDR3, as DNA: TGTGCCAGTAGTATGAGGGACAGGGGGTATCAGCCCCAGCATTTT. Its protein product is CASSMRDRGYQPQHF.

This chain links TRBV6-8 with TRBJ2-2; no definite D call. Trimming removed 7 bases at V and 6 bases at J, with 6 bases between. The CDR3 spans 11 residues. Germline CDR1 is MNHGY and CDR2 is SAAAGT. The CDR3 DNA reads as TGTGCCAGCACCATGTCCGGGGAGCTGTTTTTT. As protein: CASTMSGELFF.